Ten or more counts support the clone carrying this T cell receptor beta chain. Via MiXCR, TCRdb re-called the 5' RACE reads, giving one row per CDR3 protein. The table lists about 57,000 distinct CDR3 sequences, more than 25% of them singletons. Treg sorting used a CD4+CD25+CD127-/low gate. CDR3 length equals 12 residues. Trimming removed 4 bases from V and 8 bases from J, with 10 bases in between. Germline values: CDR1 MNHEY, CDR2 SVGAGI. The rearrangement uses TRBV6-5 and TRBJ2-3; D not certain. The receptor was derived from a female donor with breast cancer. Sequences were obtained from tumor-infiltrating Tregs sorted from the breast tumor. Written as DNA, the CDR3 is TGTGCCAGCAGTTCATCTATGGGTACGCAGTATTTT. Its protein is CASSSSMGTQYF.